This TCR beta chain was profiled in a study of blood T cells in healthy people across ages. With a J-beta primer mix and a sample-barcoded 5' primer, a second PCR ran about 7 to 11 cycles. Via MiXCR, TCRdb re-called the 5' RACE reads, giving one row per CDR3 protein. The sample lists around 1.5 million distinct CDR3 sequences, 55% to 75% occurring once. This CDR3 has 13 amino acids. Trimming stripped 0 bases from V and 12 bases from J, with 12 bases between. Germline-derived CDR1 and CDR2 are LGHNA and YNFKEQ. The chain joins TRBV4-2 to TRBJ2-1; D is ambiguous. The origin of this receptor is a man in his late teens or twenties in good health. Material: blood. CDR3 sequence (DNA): TGTGCCAGCAGCCAAGATCGTGCACCGGGGCAGTTCTTC. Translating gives CASSQDRAPGQFF.